Shown below are 29 T cell receptor beta chains from a single sample sequenced in a study of blood T cell repertoires in COVID-19. Some clones are missing from TCRdb's copy, which holds only in-frame ones; the method was immunoSEQ multiplex PCR. The top ten hold under 0.7% of the sample, which has around 470,000 clones, around 91% seen once. Sequencing was performed on PBMCs or T cells enriched from blood (not recorded which). All receptors derive from a man aged 18 to 29 who had recovered from COVID-19.

The gene calls are TRBV19 and TRBJ2-7; tentative D call: TRBD1 (5 bases). Germline V gene sequence: CDR1 LNHDA, CDR2 SQIVND (reference sequence). This CDR3 region has 15 residues. The V end lost 3 bases, the J end lost 0 bases, and 12 bases lay between the germline ends. The CDR3 region has the DNA TGTGCCAGTAGTATCGTAGGGGAAAGCTCCTACGAGCAGTACTTC. Its protein product is CASSIVGESSYEQYF.

The chain is built from TRBV25-1 and TRBJ2-7, with 9 bases identical to TRBD2. The germline gives CDR1 MGHDK, CDR2 SYGVNS. This CDR3 has 13 amino acids. J gave up 9 bases and V 4 bases, and 7 bases lay outside the gene matches. CDR3 nucleotide sequence: TGTGCCAGCAGTGGGGGACTAGCTGTATCGCAGTACTTC. It specifies CASSGGLAVSQYF.

The V and J genes are TRBV5-1 and TRBJ1-3; D unresolved. Germline CDR1 and CDR2: SGHRS and YFSETQ. V was trimmed by 3 bases and J by 0 bases, leaving 10 bases between them. There are 15 residues in the CDR3. The CDR3: CASSSGENSGNTIYF. In DNA, the CDR3 is TGCGCCAGCAGCTCCGGGGAGAACTCTGGAAACACCATATATTTT.

The chain is built from TRBV12-5 and TRBJ2-1; the match to TRBD1 covers 8 bases. The J segment lost 4 bases and the V segment lost 0 bases, leaving 8 bases of the junction unmatched. This CDR3 region has 17 residues. Germline V gene sequence: CDR1 LGHNT, CDR2 FRNRAP. CDR3 region: CASGLVLVGTGYNEQFF. The CDR3 coding sequence is TGTGCTAGTGGTTTGGTACTTGTAGGGACAGGTTACAATGAGCAGTTCTTC.

The rearrangement uses TRBV28 and TRBJ2-7, with TRBD1 identical over 9 bases. This CDR3 is 14 amino acids long. Per germline, CDR1 MDHEN and CDR2 SYDVKM. V trimming: 3 bases; J trimming: 8 bases; junction bases outside the gene matches: 8. CDR3 sequence: CASSLGQGVPQQYF. CDR3 DNA: TGTGCCAGCAGTTTGGGACAGGGAGTACCCCAGCAGTACTTC.

The J gene is TRBJ2-3, the V gene TRBV9, with 10 bases aligning to TRBD2. This CDR3 spans 17 amino acids. Germline CDR1 and CDR2: SGDLS and YYNGEE. The V and J ends lost 4 bases and 5 bases, in that order; junction bases with no gene match: 13. The CDR3 nucleotides read TGTGCCAGCAGCCCTATTCCCGCTAGCGGGGGCCTAGATACGCAGTATTTT. It is translated as CASSPIPASGGLDTQYF. The full variable domain, its missing parts supplied by reference TRBV9 and TRBJ2-3, is DSGVTQTPKHLITATGQRVTLRCSPRSGDLSVYWYQQSLDQGLQFLIQYYNGEERAKGNILERFSAQQFPDLHSELNLSSLELGDSALYFCASSPIPASGGLDTQYFGPGTRLTVL.

The chain has TRBV19 and TRBJ2-1; D may be TRBD1 (6 bases). CDR1 LNHDA and CDR2 SQIVND come from the germline V gene (reference sequence). This CDR3 is 16 amino acids long. Trimming took 4 bases from V and 2 from J, leaving 15 bases between them. The CDR3 loop reads CASSRRTASPYNEQFF. CDR3 coding DNA: TGTGCCAGTAGTAGAAGGACAGCCAGTCCCTACAATGAGCAGTTCTTC.

This sequence joins TRBV6-5 and TRBJ1-2; D remains unclear. V was cut by 0 bases and J by 5 bases, with 10 bases left in between. The CDR3 consists of 14 residues. Germline V gene lookup returns CDR1 MNHEY and CDR2 SVGAGI. The CDR3 is CASSYSRGWYGYTF. The DNA of the CDR3 is TGTGCCAGCAGTTACTCGAGAGGCTGGTATGGCTACACCTTC.

This clone was seen only once. V is TRBV23-1 and J is TRBJ2-1; no clear D. TRBV23-1 counts as an open reading frame of uncertain function. Trimming took off 2 bases at V and 7 bases at J, with 12 bases between the two ends. The CDR3 spans 14 residues. The CDR3 region has the DNA TGCGCCAGCAGTCAAACGGAGACGGCGAATGAGCAGTTCTTC. Translating gives CASSQTETANEQFF.

The chain joins TRBV5-4 to TRBJ1-3, with D hard to call. V shed 5 bases and J shed 2 bases, with 5 bases lying between them. In germline, CDR1 is SGHNT, CDR2 YYREEE (reference sequence). The CDR3 extends over 12 amino acids. The CDR3 reads CASSITGNTIYF. CDR3 DNA: TGTGCCAGCAGTATTACTGGAAACACCATATATTTT.

The chain employs TRBV7-8 and TRBJ1-5, with 8 bases that match TRBD1. The length of the CDR3 is 15 residues. The V gene's germline CDR1 is SGHVS and CDR2 FQNEAQ. V was pared by 5 bases and J by 5 bases, with 8 bases of the junction left unmatched. CDR3 sequence (DNA): TGTGCCAGCAGCCTGCGGACAGGGTTAGATCAGCCCCAGCATTTT. This codes for CASSLRTGLDQPQHF.

The V gene is TRBV2, the J gene TRBJ1-2, with D maybe TRBD1 (5 bases). The V end lost 6 bases, the J end lost 10 bases, and 12 bases lay between the germline ends. The CDR3 runs 11 residues. Germline V gene sequence: CDR1 SNHLY, CDR2 FYNNEI. CDR3 nucleotides: TGTGCCAGCAGCCTGGGGGGGACCTACACCTTC. It yields the protein CASSLGGTYTF.

The rearrangement uses TRBV7-7 and TRBJ2-1, with 9 positions matching TRBD2. Trimming took 6 bases from V and 2 from J; bases not matched to a gene: 5. The CDR3 loop spans 15 amino acids. Germline CDR1 SSHAT, CDR2 FNYEAQ (reference sequence). The CDR3 region is CASSATSGTYNEQFF. The DNA for the CDR3 is TGTGCCAGCAGTGCGACTAGCGGAACCTACAATGAGCAGTTCTTC.

V usage is TRBV13 and J usage is TRBJ1-6; perhaps TRBD1 as D (6 bases). Germline CDR1 and CDR2: PRHDT and FYEKMQ (reference sequence). V gave up 5 bases and J gave up 0 bases, with 11 bases separating them. The CDR3 covers 16 residues. The CDR3 reads CASSHDRSSYNSPLHF. The CDR3 nucleotides are TGTGCCAGCAGCCACGACAGGAGCTCCTATAATTCACCCCTCCACTTT.

The chain uses TRBV19 and TRBJ1-5; TRBD1 aligns across 12 bases. J gave up 5 bases and V 3 bases, and 5 bases lay outside the gene matches. In germline, CDR1 is LNHDA, CDR2 SQIVND (reference sequence). This CDR3 comprises 16 residues. CDR3 in amino acids: CASSITGTGGYQPQHF. The CDR3 nucleotides are TGTGCCAGTAGTATTACCGGGACAGGGGGCTATCAGCCCCAGCATTTT. Based on the CDR3 plus reference TRBV19 and TRBJ1-5, the full variable domain is DGGITQSPKYLFRKEGQNVTLSCEQNLNHDAMYWYRQDPGQGLRLIYYSQIVNDFQKGDIAEGYSVSREKKESFPLTVTSAQKNPTAFYLCASSITGTGGYQPQHFGDGTRLSIL.

This chain links TRBV19 with TRBJ1-6; the match to TRBD1 covers 8 bases. Germline CDR1 and CDR2: LNHDA and SQIVND (reference sequence). The J segment lost 7 bases and the V segment lost 4 bases, leaving 6 bases of the junction unmatched. This CDR3 spans 15 amino acids. CDR3 sequence (DNA): TGTGCCAGTAGTACCCAACAGGGGGGGAATTCACCCCTCCACTTT. Translation gives CASSTQQGGNSPLHF.

DNA for the CDR3: TGTGCCAGCAGTCCGCCCCGAGATAATTCACCCCTCCACTTT. As protein: CASSPPRDNSPLHF. The gene calls are TRBV2 and TRBJ1-6; D remains unclear. CDR1 is SNHLY, CDR2 FYNNEI, per germline. The V end was cut by 5 bases, the J end by 5 bases, with 10 bases between. CDR3 length equals 14 residues.

V gene TRBV5-1 combines with J gene TRBJ1-1, with D perhaps TRBD1 (5 bases). V lost 6 bases, J lost 3 bases, and 12 bases lay in between. The CDR3 loop spans 13 amino acids. CDR1 is SGHRS and CDR2 is YFSETQ in the germline V gene. The CDR3 reads CASMAGYDTEAFF. DNA of the CDR3: TGCGCCAGCATGGCAGGGTATGACACTGAAGCTTTCTTT.

This sequence joins TRBV24-1 and TRBJ2-7, with 8 bases that match TRBD2. This CDR3 spans 16 amino acids. The trim removed 4 bases at V and 2 bases at J, leaving 9 bases unmatched. Germline CDR1 and CDR2: KGHDR and SFDVKD. The CDR3 DNA follows: TGTGCCACCAGTGAACAGAACCTAGCGGGCCCCTACGAGCAGTACTTC. This translates into CATSEQNLAGPYEQYF.

The chain combines TRBV5-5 with TRBJ2-5, with 10 positions matching TRBD1. The V and J ends lost 0 bases and 5 bases, in that order; junction bases with no gene match: 4. This CDR3 is built from 15 residues. Looked up from germline, CDR1 is SGHKS and CDR2 is YYEKEE (reference sequence). The CDR3 sequence: CASSLEGQGRETQYF. DNA for the CDR3: TGTGCCAGCAGCTTGGAGGGACAGGGGAGGGAGACCCAGTACTTC.

The genes are TRBV29-1 and TRBJ1-1; 12 nucleotides align to TRBD1. The CDR3 totals 15 residues. Germline trimming cut 1 base from V and 5 bases from J; bases unmatched to any gene: 5. Germline V lookup: CDR1 SQVTM, CDR2 ANQGSEA. This CDR3 is CSVEGGQGAVTEAFF. CDR3 coding DNA: TGCAGCGTTGAAGGGGGACAGGGGGCTGTAACTGAAGCTTTCTTT.

V is TRBV2 and J is TRBJ1-5; 8 bases agree with TRBD1. Germline CDR1 reads SNHLY; CDR2 reads FYNNEI. There are 16 residues in the CDR3. J was trimmed by 6 bases and V by 1 base; bases with no gene match: 8. Here the CDR3 DNA reads TGTGCCAGCAGTGAAGTGTTAGGACAGGGCCCTCAGCCCCAGCATTTT. Protein product: CASSEVLGQGPQPQHF.

The chain uses TRBV25-1 and TRBJ2-5; D not certain. The V end lost 5 bases, the J end lost 4 bases, and 5 bases lay between the germline ends. CDR3 length: 11 amino acids. CDR1 MGHDK and CDR2 SYGVNS come from the germline V gene. CDR3 coding DNA: TGTGCCAGCAGTAGGAGAGAGACCCAGTACTTC. It specifies CASSRRETQYF.

The count of this clone is one. The chain has TRBV4-1 and TRBJ2-5; no clear D gene. The V gene lost 4 bases and the J gene lost 5 bases, with 14 bases spanning the gap. The CDR3 spans 14 residues. In germline, CDR1 is MGHRA, CDR2 YSYEKL. In DNA, the CDR3 is TGCGCCAGCAGCCCGAGTCCCCCGGTGGAGACCCAGTACTTC. Translation: CASSPSPPVETQYF.

The rearrangement uses TRBV29-1 and TRBJ2-1; D gene uncertain. The CDR3 totals 12 residues. Trimming left V 4 bases short and J 4 bases short, with 8 bases between. The V gene's germline CDR1 is SQVTM and CDR2 ANQGSEA. CDR3 sequence reads: CSVAADYNEQFF. The CDR3 region has the DNA TGCAGCGTTGCCGCAGATTACAATGAGCAGTTCTTC.

V and J are TRBV5-5 and TRBJ2-7; D may be TRBD2 (6 bases). V was pared by 2 bases and J by 5 bases, with 14 bases between. The CDR3 loop spans 14 amino acids. Germline CDR1 SGHKS, CDR2 YYEKEE (reference sequence). The CDR3 nucleotides are TGTGCCAGCAGCTTCGGGACGTCGGGGGACGAGCAGTACTTC. Translated: CASSFGTSGDEQYF.

The chain carries TRBV11-2 and TRBJ1-1, with D possibly matching TRBD1 (5 bases). The germline V gene encodes CDR1 SGHAT and CDR2 FQNNGV. This CDR3 region has 14 residues. V was shortened by 0 bases and J by 8 bases, with 13 bases between the two germline ends. CDR3 DNA sequence: TGTGCCAGCAGCTTAGAGTTTTTCGGGGGGGAAGCTTTCTTT. This sequence encodes CASSLEFFGGEAFF.

The J gene is TRBJ1-1, the V gene TRBV19; tentative D call: TRBD1 (6 bases). V lost 3 bases to trimming and J lost 3 bases, with 8 bases between them. CDR1 and CDR2 (germline): LNHDA, SQIVND (reference sequence). The CDR3 spans 13 residues. The CDR3 loop reads CASSMDRHTEAFF. CDR3 DNA: TGTGCCAGTAGTATGGACAGACACACTGAAGCTTTCTTT.

This sequence joins TRBV19 and TRBJ1-3, with 7 positions matching TRBD1. V trimming: 10 bases; J trimming: 0 bases; junction bases outside the gene matches: 9. Per germline, CDR1 LNHDA and CDR2 SQIVND (reference sequence). CDR3 length equals 15 residues. CDR3 in DNA: TGTGCCACCCACCCAGGGGGACTCTCTGGAAACACCATATATTTT. Its translation is CATHPGGLSGNTIYF.